The entry that follows covers one TCR beta chain sequence. This sample was taken from a study of blood T cells in healthy people across ages. The CDR3 has 12 amino acids. Germline V lookup: CDR1 SEHNR, CDR2 FQNEAQ (reference sequence). V lost 4 bases to trimming and J lost 6 bases, with 8 bases between them. It was with a sample-barcoded 5' primer and a J-beta primer mix that a second PCR of roughly 7 to 12 cycles was run. MiXCR, run by TCRdb on the 5' RACE reads, gives a single entry per CDR3 protein. The sample includes about a million distinct CDR3 sequences, just over 50% of them seen just once. The specimen sequenced was blood. The TCR sequence derives from a woman aged 60-75 years in good health. The genes are TRBV7-9 and TRBJ2-3, with no clear D. In DNA form, the CDR3 reads TGTGCCAGCAGCTATCCGGGCGATACGCAGTATTTT. It translates to CASSYPGDTQYF.